A selection of T cell receptor beta chains follows, all from one sample in a study of CXCR3-negative and CXCR3-positive naive CD8 T cells. After re-calling the 5' RACE reads, TCRdb lists one entry per CDR3 protein, DNA absent. This sample's table has 9,100 or so distinct CDR3 sequences. The source material was naive CXCR3- CD8+ T cells from blood. All receptors come from a human donor in good health. Some clones in this sample may be carry-over from other donors' samples. Both conserved end residues are part of each CDR3. Rows give clone size only sometimes, using once, few, many, or a class for an expanded clone.

j_call v_call clone_size cdr3_aa
TRBJ1-1 TRBV7-9 - CASSHLVRMNTEAFF
TRBJ2-2 TRBV23-1 - CASSRARLADETNTGELFF
TRBJ2-1 TRBV12-3/TRBV12-4 - CASSPSGPRHEQFF
TRBJ2-1 TRBV20-1 medium-sized CSARDMRVSSYNEQFF
TRBJ2-1 TRBV7-9 - CASSPPIGGLSYNEQFF
TRBJ2-1 TRBV29-1 medium-sized CSVEEAGGPISNEQFF
TRBJ2-7 TRBV4-1 - CASSQRTDSYEQYF
TRBJ2-5 TRBV29-1 - CSVPTSGRLETQYF
TRBJ2-5 TRBV20-1 medium-sized CSALGTSGSWPNQETQYF
TRBJ1-2 TRBV2 - CASISVVDPGTSYTF
TRBJ2-1 TRBV28 medium-sized CASSFWGLSYNEQFF
TRBJ2-7 TRBV6-6 - CASSAGAGGAMQYF
TRBJ2-5 TRBV6-6 - CASSNSSPVLQETQYF
TRBJ2-7 TRBV3-1 - CASSQDPFPSGYEQYF
TRBJ2-7 TRBV4-1 - CASTSRGAQGGEQYF
TRBJ1-6 TRBV14 - CASSHTDRSYNSPLHF
TRBJ2-2 TRBV12-3/TRBV12-4 - CATSVITGSTGELFF
TRBJ2-3 TRBV7-8 - CASSLSPGQGADTQYF
TRBJ1-6 TRBV21-1 - CASSKADASPLHF
TRBJ1-1 TRBV29-1 medium-sized CSVALQGRKERAFF
TRBJ2-7 TRBV21-1 - CASSTLPPGTGSEQYF
TRBJ1-2 TRBV29-1 - CSVEPPWGGYGYTF
TRBJ2-1 TRBV3-1 - CASSQISVTHYNEQFF
TRBJ2-5 TRBV28 medium-sized CASSPWDEETQYF
TRBJ1-1 TRBV7-9 medium-sized CASSPRPGEAFF
TRBJ2-1 TRBV4-1 medium-sized CASSQDEGPTGYNEQFF
TRBJ2-2 TRBV14 - CASSLGEWDGELFF
TRBJ2-1 TRBV6-2/TRBV6-3 medium-sized CASTSSDLAGGHEQFF
TRBJ1-1 TRBV19 - CASTNRVETEAFF
TRBJ1-1 TRBV12-3/TRBV12-4 medium-sized CASSTRAWGTEAFF
TRBJ1-2 TRBV27 - CASRQVGQDSYGYTF
TRBJ2-7 TRBV11-2 medium-sized CASSEGLAGHSYEQYF